The 24 T cell receptor beta chains given below trace back to one sample, sequenced in a study of blood T cell repertoires in COVID-19. Libraries were prepared by immunoSEQ multiplex PCR; TCRdb keeps only in-frame clonotypes and omits some of them. The sample has 200,000 to 250,000 clones, over 80% seen once. The sequenced material came from peripheral blood. The receptors were gathered from a man aged 25 to 45 with COVID-19, enrolled during active disease.

J is TRBJ1-3 and V is TRBV6-2 or TRBV6-3; 9 positions match TRBD1. The CDR3 sequence is 13 residues long. Germline lookup yields CDR1 MNHEY and CDR2 SVGEGT. V lost 6 bases, J lost 8 bases, and 5 bases stayed unmatched. The CDR3 sequence is CASSPTGGHTIYF. The CDR3 region has the DNA TGTGCCAGCAGCCCTACAGGGGGCCACACCATATATTTT.

This rearrangement joins TRBV11-2 to TRBJ1-6; D call uncertain. The CDR3 runs to 16 residues. Trimming stripped 4 bases from V and 7 bases from J, with 17 bases between. Per germline, CDR1 SGHAT and CDR2 FQNNGV. CDR3 coding DNA: TGTGCCAGCAGCTCACCTCTAGGCGGGAGAAATTCACCCCTCCACTTT. This codes for CASSSPLGGRNSPLHF.

The chain employs TRBV5-1 and TRBJ2-2, with no clear D. Germline CDR1 SGHRS, CDR2 YFSETQ. Trimming pared 0 bases from V and 9 bases from J, leaving 18 bases between. There are 16 residues in the CDR3. The CDR3 sequence: CASSLAPGIVSRELFF. The CDR3, as DNA: TGCGCCAGCAGCTTGGCGCCAGGTATCGTGTCTAGGGAGCTGTTTTTT.

The chain joins TRBV24-1 to TRBJ1-2; a possible D gene is TRBD1 (5 bases). The CDR3 has 13 amino acids. CDR1 and CDR2 (germline): KGHDR, SFDVKD. The V end was cut by 3 bases, the J end by 4 bases, with 8 bases between. The CDR3 spells CATSDGQGYGYTF. CDR3 DNA sequence: TGTGCCACCAGTGATGGGCAGGGCTATGGCTACACCTTC.

This rearrangement joins TRBV4-3 to TRBJ1-4; TRBD1 might be the D (5 bases). Germline CDR1 is LGHNA and CDR2 is YSLEER. The V end was cut by 0 bases, the J end by 7 bases, with 21 bases between. The CDR3 is 18 amino acids. The CDR3 reads CASSQEGGSFASGEKLFF. The CDR3 DNA reads as TGCGCCAGCAGCCAAGAGGGGGGGAGTTTCGCTTCCGGTGAAAAACTGTTTTTT.

The rearrangement links TRBV6-6 to TRBJ2-7, with a possible D match to TRBD1 (6 bases). V lost 7 bases, J lost 2 bases, and 18 bases lay in between. The germline gives CDR1 MNHNY, CDR2 SVGAGI (reference sequence). The CDR3 consists of 15 residues. CDR3 residues: CASNPTGQSTYEQYF. In DNA, the CDR3 is TGTGCCAGCAATCCAACAGGGCAGTCTACCTACGAGCAGTACTTC.

The V gene is TRBV5-4, the J gene TRBJ1-2; D is unclear. Germline V gene sequence: CDR1 SGHNT, CDR2 YYREEE (reference sequence). This CDR3 spans 17 amino acids. The ends were cut back, 1 base at V and 0 bases at J, with 16 bases in the middle. The CDR3: CASSLRASTTTNYGYTF. The CDR3 nucleotides are TGTGCCAGCAGCTTGCGAGCGTCCACAACCACTAACTATGGCTACACCTTC.

The J gene is TRBJ2-3, the V gene TRBV18, with TRBD1 matching over 7 bases. The CDR3 is 14 amino acids. Germline loops: CDR1 KGHSH, CDR2 LQKENI. V trimming: 3 bases; J trimming: 4 bases; junction bases outside the gene matches: 4. The CDR3 DNA reads TGTGCCAGCTCACCTAGACAGGGCTCAGATACGCAGTATTTT. Its protein is CASSPRQGSDTQYF. Full variable domain (remainder filled in from reference TRBV18 and TRBJ2-3): NAGVMQNPRHLVRRRGQEARLRCSPMKGHSHVYWYRQLPEEGLKFMVYLQKENIIDESGMPKERFSAEFPKEGPSILRIQQVVRGDSAAYFCASSPRQGSDTQYFGPGTRLTVL.

The genes are TRBV2 and TRBJ1-2; perhaps TRBD1 as D (6 bases). Between the trimmed V and J ends, which lost 2 bases and 2 bases, there was a span of 9 bases. The CDR3 spans 14 residues. Germline V gives CDR1 SNHLY, CDR2 FYNNEI. The CDR3 loop reads CASSELGANYGYTF. CDR3 nucleotides: TGTGCCAGCAGTGAATTGGGGGCGAACTATGGCTACACCTTC.

This chain links TRBV19 with TRBJ2-1; TRBD2 aligns across 13 bases. CDR3 length equals 22 residues. Germline-derived CDR1 and CDR2 are LNHDA and SQIVND (reference sequence). The V segment lost 6 bases and the J segment 4 bases; nucleotides outside the gene matches: 24. CDR3 sequence (DNA): TGTGCCAGTAGCCTAGTCGTATCACTAGCGGGAGGGCCTCTGGGGTATTACAATGAGCAGTTCTTC. Its protein is CASSLVVSLAGGPLGYYNEQFF.

The rearrangement links TRBV7-3 to TRBJ2-1, with 7 bases that match TRBD2. The length of the CDR3 is 15 residues. With 2 bases clipped from V and 4 bases from J, the junction kept 5 bases outside the gene matches. Germline values: CDR1 SGHTA, CDR2 FQGTGA. The CDR3 coding sequence is TGTGCCAGCAGCTTAGGACTAGTAACGTACAATGAGCAGTTCTTC. Translated: CASSLGLVTYNEQFF.

The J gene is TRBJ1-1, the V gene TRBV25-1; D is ambiguous. V was trimmed by 6 bases and J by 4 bases, leaving 6 bases between them. The CDR3 extends over 11 amino acids. Germline assignment: CDR1 MGHDK and CDR2 SYGVNS. CDR3 protein: CASRYSTEAFF. The DNA of the CDR3 is TGTGCCAGCAGGTATTCCACTGAAGCTTTCTTT.

The genes are TRBV9 and TRBJ1-6; tentative D call: TRBD1 (5 bases). Trimming stripped 0 bases from V and 6 bases from J, with 10 bases between. This CDR3 is 15 amino acids long. Germline CDR1 and CDR2: SGDLS and YYNGEE. The CDR3 sequence: CASSVGRRGNSPLHF. In nucleotides, the CDR3 is TGTGCCAGCAGCGTAGGTAGGAGGGGTAATTCACCCCTCCACTTT.

This clone was seen more than once but under ten times. This chain links TRBV5-1 with TRBJ1-1; TRBD1 aligns across 10 bases. V dropped 4 bases and J dropped 6; count of bases not matched to a gene: 6. The CDR3 runs to 14 residues. Germline lookup yields CDR1 SGHRS and CDR2 YFSETQ. CDR3 protein: CASSRGTGVPEAFF. The CDR3 DNA is TGCGCCAGCAGCAGGGGGACAGGGGTCCCTGAAGCTTTCTTT.

The rearrangement uses TRBV7-8 and TRBJ1-2; D gene unclear. The CDR3 is made up of 13 amino acids. CDR1 SGHVS and CDR2 FQNEAQ come from the germline V gene. V was clipped by 5 bases and J by 8 bases, with 15 bases between them. CDR3 amino acids: CASSMNSRLGYTF. DNA of the CDR3: TGTGCCAGCAGCATGAACAGCCGTCTGGGCTACACCTTC.

This clone has more than one count but fewer than ten. J is TRBJ1-1 and V is TRBV7-6, with D tentatively TRBD1 (6 bases). This CDR3 comprises 15 residues. The germline V gene has CDR1 SGHVS and CDR2 FNYEAQ. V was shortened by 2 bases and J by 2 bases, with 12 bases between the two germline ends. The CDR3, as DNA: TGTGCCAGCAGCTTATGGGGGGGCCAAAACACTGAAGCTTTCTTT. Translation gives CASSLWGGQNTEAFF.

The rearrangement links TRBV10-3 to TRBJ1-1; the match to TRBD1 covers 8 bases. The CDR3 totals 13 residues. Trimming at V came to 6 bases and at J to 5 bases, leaving 5 bases not matched to a gene. The germline gives CDR1 ENHRY, CDR2 SYGVKD. DNA for the CDR3: TGTGCCATCAGCCGGACAGGGCTTACTGAAGCTTTCTTT. It specifies CAISRTGLTEAFF.

This chain uses TRBV7-3 with TRBJ2-6; tentative D call: TRBD1 (5 bases). Germline V gene sequence: CDR1 SGHTA, CDR2 FQGTGA. CDR3 size: 15 residues. With 3 bases removed from V and 2 bases from J, the gap between germline ends came to 8 bases. The CDR3 coding sequence is TGTGCCAGCAGCTTTGGCAGGGCTGGGGCCAACGTCCTGACTTTC. Its translation: CASSFGRAGANVLTF.

The V and J genes are TRBV27 and TRBJ2-1; unclear D gene. In germline, CDR1 is MNHEY, CDR2 SMNVEV (reference sequence). Trimming removed 1 base at V and 0 bases at J, with 10 bases between. The CDR3 spans 16 residues. For the CDR3, the DNA is TGTGCCAGCAGTTTATTACGCTACCCCTCCTACAATGAGCAGTTCTTC. Protein product: CASSLLRYPSYNEQFF.

This clone was seen once. The chain is built from TRBV24-1 and TRBJ2-1; tentative D call: TRBD2 (7 bases). The V end lost 4 bases, the J end lost 3 bases, and 12 bases lay between the germline ends. CDR1 is KGHDR and CDR2 is SFDVKD in the germline V gene. This CDR3 is built from 15 residues. CDR3: CATSERGGLYNEQFF. In DNA form, the CDR3 reads TGTGCCACCAGTGAAAGGGGGGGCCTCTACAATGAGCAGTTCTTC.

The V and J genes are TRBV29-1 and TRBJ2-1, with D hard to call. V lost 3 bases and J lost 12, with 12 bases in between. Germline V gene sequence: CDR1 SQVTM, CDR2 ANQGSEA. The CDR3 consists of 11 residues. The CDR3 region is CSVDVRVGQFF. The CDR3 DNA reads TGCAGCGTTGACGTCCGGGTTGGGCAGTTCTTC.

This chain joins TRBV6-5 and TRBJ2-7; 11 bases fit TRBD1. CDR1 is MNHEY and CDR2 is SVGAGI in the germline V gene. The junction had 6 bases not matched to a gene; V was cut back by 5 bases and J by 3 bases. CDR3 length: 15 amino acids. This chain's CDR3 is CASSPRDRGGYEQYF. In DNA form, the CDR3 reads TGTGCCAGCAGTCCCCGGGACAGGGGGGGCTACGAGCAGTACTTC.

V and J are TRBV5-1 and TRBJ2-5, with 12 bases identical to TRBD2. This CDR3 has 14 residues. Germline CDR1 is SGHRS and CDR2 is YFSETQ. V gave up 7 bases and J gave up 4 bases; unmatched junction bases: 5. The CDR3 sequence is CASRMTSGGETQYF. The CDR3 nucleotides read TGCGCCAGCCGAATGACTAGCGGGGGAGAGACCCAGTACTTC.

The rearrangement uses TRBV28 and TRBJ2-2; TRBD2 matches 7 bases. Germline-derived CDR1 and CDR2 are MDHEN and SYDVKM. Trimming at V came to 6 bases and at J to 2 bases, leaving 9 bases not matched to a gene. The CDR3 contains 16 residues. CDR3 nucleotides: TGTGCCAGCAGACCCGAGCGGGGCATAAACACCGGGGAGCTGTTTTTT. This translates into CASRPERGINTGELFF.